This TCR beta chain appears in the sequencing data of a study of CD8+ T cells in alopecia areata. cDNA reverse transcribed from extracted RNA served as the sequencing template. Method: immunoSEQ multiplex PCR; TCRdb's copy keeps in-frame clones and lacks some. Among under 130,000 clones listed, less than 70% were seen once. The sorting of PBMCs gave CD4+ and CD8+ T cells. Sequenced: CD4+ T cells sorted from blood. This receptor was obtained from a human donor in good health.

CDR3 sequence reads: CASSQRGTGRPKGYGYTF. Here the CDR3 DNA reads TGTGCCAGCAGCCAGCGGGGGACAGGTCGTCCGAAGGGTTATGGCTACACCTTC. The chain has TRBV16 and TRBJ1-2; 8 bases agree with TRBD1. Germline V CDR1 and CDR2: KGHSY, FQNENV. J was trimmed by 5 bases and V by 3 bases; bases with no gene match: 17. This CDR3 has 18 residues.